This entry lists 29 T cell receptor beta chains sequenced from one sample in a study of Ad26.COV2.S vaccination and SARS-CoV-2 variants. Noted treatment: roughly 19 received Ad26.COV2.S at low or high dose, single or two shots; about five received placebo; per-sample allocation not given. Collection of the samples took place on day 63 after the first injection of vaccine or placebo. The repertoire was sequenced with immunoSEQ multiplex PCR; TCRdb's copy has only in-frame clones and lacks some. Seen here are approximately 300,000 clones, 85% observed once, and the top ten hold under 2.5%. The sample in question was peripheral blood, obtained in a trial of Ad26.COV2.S vaccine versus placebo. The receptors shown here come from a person aged 18-60 years who received the Ad26.COV2.S COVID-19 vaccine or a placebo.

The chain employs TRBV19 and TRBJ2-2; tentatively, D is TRBD1 or TRBD2 (5 bases each). V was cut by 7 bases and J by 4 bases, with 22 bases left in between. The CDR3 is 17 amino acids. Per the germline V gene, CDR1 is LNHDA and CDR2 is SQIVND (reference sequence). The chain's CDR3 is CASTPVQGRGFTGELFF. The CDR3 DNA reads TGTGCCAGTACCCCAGTGCAGGGAAGAGGGTTCACCGGGGAGCTGTTTTTT.

The rearrangement links TRBV15 to TRBJ1-5; perhaps TRBD1 as D (5 bases). Germline-derived CDR1 and CDR2 are LNHNV and YYDKDF (reference sequence). CDR3 length: 15 residues. Trimming removed 5 bases at V and 1 base at J, with 12 bases between. DNA for the CDR3: TGTGCCACCAGCCAGGGACGGACCAGCAATCAGCCCCAGCATTTT. Encoded protein: CATSQGRTSNQPQHF.

The gene calls are TRBV28 and TRBJ1-2; D is perhaps TRBD1 (5 bases). CDR1 is MDHEN and CDR2 is SYDVKM in the germline V gene. V lost 5 bases, J lost 3 bases, and 13 bases lay in between. This CDR3 comprises 14 residues. The CDR3 DNA reads as TGTGCCAGCAGTACCGGGACGGACTACTATGGCTACACCTTC. Protein: CASSTGTDYYGYTF.

The chain couples TRBV6-5 to TRBJ2-1; 9 bases are a match to TRBD2. The CDR3 length is 15 residues. V shed 5 bases, J shed 13 bases, and the junction held 15 bases outside the gene matches. Germline loops: CDR1 MNHEY, CDR2 SVGAGI. The CDR3 is CASSPGNLAGAKQFF. DNA for the CDR3: TGTGCCAGCAGTCCGGGAAACTTAGCGGGGGCAAAACAGTTCTTC.

V gene TRBV6-5 combines with J gene TRBJ2-1; no definite D call. The CDR3 has 12 amino acids. Germline CDR1 MNHEY, CDR2 SVGAGI. Trimming pared 8 bases from V and 4 bases from J, leaving 9 bases between. The CDR3 DNA is TGTGCCAGCTTATCTGGGTACAATGAGCAGTTCTTC. Its translation: CASLSGYNEQFF.

This rearrangement joins TRBV28 to TRBJ2-6, with D unresolved. V was shortened by 3 bases and J by 0 bases, with 15 bases between the two germline ends. The CDR3 is 18 residues long. The germline CDR1 and CDR2 sequences are MDHEN and SYDVKM. The CDR3 DNA sequence: TGTGCCAGCAGTTTTGGTGGCAGGCCAAACTCTGGGGCCAACGTCCTGACTTTC. Its translation is CASSFGGRPNSGANVLTF.

This chain connects TRBV19 to TRBJ1-5, with TRBD1 identical over 9 bases. Looked up from germline, CDR1 is LNHDA and CDR2 is SQIVND (reference sequence). CDR3 length: 17 amino acids. The J segment lost 9 bases and the V segment lost 3 bases, leaving 15 bases of the junction unmatched. The CDR3 DNA follows: TGTGCCAGTAGTATTCTCTCCGGGACAGGGCGAGCGGGGCCCCAGCATTTT. It codes for CASSILSGTGRAGPQHF.

The gene calls are TRBV12-5 and TRBJ1-1, with D possibly being TRBD1 (5 bases). Germline V lookup: CDR1 LGHNT, CDR2 FRNRAP. The CDR3 extends over 12 amino acids. Trimming removed 6 bases at V and 3 bases at J, with 8 bases between. This CDR3 is CASGTTDTEAFF. Here the CDR3 DNA reads TGTGCTAGTGGGACGACAGACACTGAAGCTTTCTTT.

V and J are TRBV19 and TRBJ1-2; tentative D call: TRBD1 (6 bases). The V end was cut by 7 bases, the J end by 2 bases, with 8 bases between. This CDR3 is 12 amino acids long. Germline CDR1 reads LNHDA; CDR2 reads SQIVND (reference sequence). CDR3 bases: TGTGCCAGTAATGGACAGAACTATGGCTACACCTTC. This encodes CASNGQNYGYTF.

This clone was detected only once. V usage is TRBV27 and J usage is TRBJ2-3, with D uncertain. Germline V gene sequence: CDR1 MNHEY, CDR2 SMNVEV (reference sequence). This CDR3 spans 12 amino acids. Trimming removed 5 bases from V and 6 bases from J, with 9 bases in between. The CDR3, as DNA: TGTGCCAGCAGTCCCTTTGCGGATACGCAGTATTTT. This gives the protein CASSPFADTQYF.

V is TRBV10-2 and J is TRBJ2-1, with 10 bases fitting TRBD2. The CDR3 has 13 residues. Germline assignment: CDR1 WSHSY and CDR2 SAAADI. The V segment lost 5 bases and the J segment 6 bases; nucleotides outside the gene matches: 1. The CDR3 region is CASSRTSGNEQFF. The CDR3 region has the DNA TGCGCCAGCAGTAGGACTAGCGGCAATGAGCAGTTCTTC.

The V gene is TRBV19, the J gene TRBJ2-7; TRBD1 might be the D (5 bases). Trimming stripped 6 bases from V and 4 bases from J, with 16 bases between. The CDR3 has 14 residues. The germline V gene has CDR1 LNHDA and CDR2 SQIVND (reference sequence). This CDR3 reads CASSPDTLTYEQYF. The CDR3 bases are TGTGCCAGTAGCCCGGACACTCTCACGTACGAGCAGTACTTC.

The chain recombines TRBV2 with TRBJ2-7, with TRBD2 matching over 9 bases. J gave up 2 bases and V 2 bases, and 4 bases lay outside the gene matches. The germline V gene encodes CDR1 SNHLY and CDR2 FYNNEI. This CDR3 comprises 15 residues. CDR3 region: CASSERAGGPYEQYF. CDR3 nucleotides: TGTGCCAGCAGTGAACGAGCGGGGGGACCCTACGAGCAGTACTTC.

The rearrangement uses TRBV13 and TRBJ2-7; possibly TRBD1 or TRBD2 for D (5 bases each). CDR1 and CDR2 (germline): PRHDT, FYEKMQ (reference sequence). This CDR3 is built from 14 residues. V lost 11 bases and J lost 3, with 20 bases in between. This CDR3 reads CACSSRDAVYEQYF. In DNA form, the CDR3 reads TGTGCCTGTTCCTCCCGGGACGCGGTCTACGAGCAGTACTTC.

CDR3 coding DNA: TGTGCCAGCAGCTTACAGGGGACGGGACAGTACGAGCAGTACTTC. Protein product: CASSLQGTGQYEQYF. The chain recombines TRBV9 with TRBJ2-7; TRBD1 aligns across 7 bases. The CDR3 sequence is 15 residues long. Trimming took 4 bases from V and 4 from J; bases not matched to a gene: 11. Germline values: CDR1 SGDLS, CDR2 YYNGEE.

The chain links TRBV12-3 or TRBV12-4 to TRBJ2-1; no reliable D call. V was cut by 5 bases and J by 8 bases, with 10 bases left in between. This CDR3 has 12 amino acids. The CDR3 here is CASSPGVHEQFF. In nucleotides, the CDR3 is TGTGCCAGCAGTCCAGGAGTCCATGAGCAGTTCTTC.

Notes on this clone: This CDR3 is also generated by other DNA sequences in the sample. The chain carries TRBV2 and TRBJ2-5; D is perhaps TRBD2 (6 bases). The CDR3 length is 13 residues. Germline V gene lookup returns CDR1 SNHLY and CDR2 FYNNEI. Deletions cut 3 bases from V and 5 bases from J, with 10 bases between. The chain's CDR3 is CASSDSGRETQYF. The CDR3 bases are TGTGCCAGCAGTGATTCGGGGAGGGAGACCCAGTACTTC.

There are a few counts of this clone. The rearrangement joins TRBV29-1 to TRBJ2-2; unclear D gene. Trimming cost V 5 bases and J 4 bases, with 5 bases left between them. The CDR3 totals 11 residues. CDR1 and CDR2 (germline): SQVTM, ANQGSEA. CDR3 protein: CSVKSTGELFF. Written as DNA, the CDR3 is TGCAGCGTTAAGTCCACCGGGGAGCTGTTTTTT.

V usage is TRBV27 and J usage is TRBJ1-5; 8 bases line up with TRBD1. The CDR3 consists of 17 residues. V was pared by 5 bases and J by 1 base, with 10 bases of the junction left unmatched. The germline CDR1 and CDR2 sequences are MNHEY and SMNVEV (reference sequence). CDR3 region: CASSNLQGVGSNQPQHF. The CDR3 DNA is TGTGCCAGCAGTAACCTACAGGGGGTCGGCAGCAATCAGCCCCAGCATTTT.

V and J are TRBV29-1 and TRBJ1-2; the D gene is possibly TRBD1 (6 bases). V lost 7 bases, J lost 7 bases, and 28 bases lay in between. CDR1 is SQVTM and CDR2 is ANQGSEA in the germline V gene. This CDR3 region has 16 residues. Written as DNA, the CDR3 is TGCAGCGCCGATCGGGAGGTTACAGGGAGAGGTGGTGGCTACACCTTC. Protein product: CSADREVTGRGGGYTF.

V gene TRBV19 combines with J gene TRBJ2-1, with a possible D match to TRBD1 (6 bases). The germline gives CDR1 LNHDA, CDR2 SQIVND (reference sequence). This CDR3 is 13 amino acids long. Trimming cost V 3 bases and J 4 bases, with 7 bases left between them. The CDR3 reads CASSMQGYNEQFF. The CDR3, as DNA: TGTGCCAGTAGTATGCAGGGGTACAATGAGCAGTTCTTC.

To note about this clone: At the DNA level, this CDR3 is encoded by other sequences in the same sample as well. The CDR3 protein is CASSVLAGGQETQYF. The CDR3 DNA is TGTGCCAGCAGCGTGCTAGCGGGGGGACAAGAGACCCAGTACTTC. The chain uses TRBV9 and TRBJ2-5; 11 nucleotides align to TRBD2. This CDR3 spans 15 amino acids. Looked up from germline, CDR1 is SGDLS and CDR2 is YYNGEE. Trimming removed 2 bases from V and 2 bases from J; junction bases left unmatched: 2.

The chain links TRBV6-5 to TRBJ1-1; possible D gene TRBD1, 6 bases. Trimming pared 7 bases from V and 8 bases from J, leaving 11 bases between. Germline-derived CDR1 and CDR2 are MNHEY and SVGAGI. CDR3 length equals 11 residues. The CDR3 region is CASTRTDEAFF. The CDR3 DNA reads TGTGCCAGCACTCGGACAGACGAAGCTTTCTTT.

This chain uses TRBV28 with TRBJ2-7, with D tentatively TRBD1 or TRBD2 (5 bases each). Trimming stripped 6 bases from V and 0 bases from J, with 21 bases between. The CDR3 length is 17 residues. Germline values: CDR1 MDHEN, CDR2 SYDVKM. The CDR3 reads CASSALIGGRGSYEQYF. The CDR3 DNA reads as TGTGCCAGCAGCGCTTTAATCGGAGGAAGGGGCTCCTACGAGCAGTACTTC.

The chain carries TRBV6-5 and TRBJ1-1; D is undetermined. This CDR3 region has 14 residues. Trimming took off 0 bases at V and 5 bases at J, with 10 bases between the two ends. The germline gives CDR1 MNHEY, CDR2 SVGAGI. CDR3 DNA sequence: TGTGCCAGCAGTTACTCGGTGGTAAGGACTGAAGCTTTCTTT. Protein sequence: CASSYSVVRTEAFF.

The V call is TRBV5-6, the J call TRBJ2-3; possibly TRBD1 or TRBD2 for D (5 bases each). Trimming took 0 bases from V and 4 from J, leaving 12 bases between them. This CDR3 region has 15 residues. The germline V gene has CDR1 SGHDT and CDR2 YYEEEE. The CDR3 loop reads CASSLVGPRADTQYF. The CDR3 DNA reads as TGTGCCAGCAGCTTGGTGGGACCCCGAGCAGATACGCAGTATTTT.

The chain has TRBV12-5 and TRBJ2-1; 9 bases line up with TRBD2. Germline V CDR1 and CDR2: LGHNT, FRNRAP. The CDR3 is 16 amino acids. V shed 0 bases, J shed 8 bases, and the junction held 8 bases outside the gene matches. The CDR3 nucleotides are TGTGCTAGTGGTTTGGTAGAGGCGGGGGGGTTCTATGAGCAGTTCTTC. Translating gives CASGLVEAGGFYEQFF.

This rearrangement joins TRBV2 to TRBJ1-1, with D tentatively TRBD1 (6 bases). The CDR3 is 13 amino acids. From germline, CDR1 is SNHLY and CDR2 FYNNEI. Trimming took 10 bases from V and 4 from J, leaving 16 bases between them. The CDR3 region is CATIGGLGTEAFF. The DNA of the CDR3 is TGTGCCACCATCGGGGGCCTGGGCACTGAAGCTTTCTTT. Full variable domain (rest looked up from reference TRBV2 and TRBJ1-1): EPEVTQTPSHQVTQMGQEVILRCVPISNHLYFYWYRQILGQKVEFLVSFYNNEISEKSEIFDDQFSVERPDGSNFTLKIRSTKLEDSAMYFCATIGGLGTEAFFGQGTRLTVV.

This chain joins TRBV5-1 and TRBJ2-2; 7 bases agree with TRBD2. Germline V lookup: CDR1 SGHRS, CDR2 YFSETQ. The CDR3 runs to 17 residues. V lost 0 bases to trimming and J lost 4 bases; unmatched junction nucleotides: 9. This CDR3 reads CASSLAAGDPSTGELFF. Written as DNA, the CDR3 is TGCGCCAGCAGCTTGGCCGCGGGGGACCCCAGCACCGGGGAGCTGTTTTTT.